These T cell receptor beta chains were read from a single sample in a study of vaccination and CD4 T cells after COVID-19. For these receptors, no antigen is known. TCRdb re-derived calls from the PCR reads in MiXCR, one entry per CDR3 protein. The sample has 10,000 to 12,000 distinct CDR3 sequences, 70% to 75% seen once. The specimen was CD4+ T cells from blood, cultured in vitro. These receptors were taken from a human donor who had recovered from COVID-19. Each CDR3 is given with its conserved first and last residue. D genes are given only for firm matches. Some rows have no size entry. The others give once, few or many, or a class for an expanded clone.

j_call: TRBJ1-5
d_call: NA
v_call: TRBV6-1
clone_size: NA
cdr3_aa: CASSEARVYQPQHF
cdr3_nt: TGTGCCAGCAGTGAAGCGAGGGTCTATCAGCCCCAGCATTTT

j_call: TRBJ1-5
d_call: TRBD1
v_call: TRBV6-1
clone_size: NA
cdr3_aa: CASSTQQGIPPQHF
cdr3_nt: TGTGCCAGCAGCACACAACAGGGGATCCCGCCCCAGCATTTT

j_call: TRBJ2-4
d_call: NA
v_call: TRBV25-1
clone_size: NA
cdr3_aa: CASSDFREVGNIQYF
cdr3_nt: TGTGCCAGCAGTGATTTCAGGGAAGTAGGAAACATTCAGTACTTC

j_call: TRBJ1-6
d_call: NA
v_call: TRBV20-1
clone_size: NA
cdr3_aa: CSAAGGTNSPLHF
cdr3_nt: TGCAGTGCGGCGGGGGGGACAAATTCACCCCTCCACTTT

j_call: TRBJ1-5
d_call: NA
v_call: TRBV20-1
clone_size: few
cdr3_aa: CSASAGVDQPQHF
cdr3_nt: TGCAGTGCTAGTGCGGGGGTAGACCAGCCCCAGCATTTT

j_call: TRBJ2-2
d_call: NA
v_call: TRBV28
clone_size: NA
cdr3_aa: CASSRARNTGELFF
cdr3_nt: TGTGCCAGCAGTAGGGCGAGGAACACCGGGGAGCTGTTTTTT

j_call: TRBJ2-5
d_call: TRBD2
v_call: TRBV12-3/TRBV12-4
clone_size: medium-sized
cdr3_aa: CASSPGLAGFIAETQYF
cdr3_nt: TGTGCCAGCAGCCCGGGACTAGCGGGATTTATAGCAGAGACCCAGTACTTC

j_call: TRBJ2-1
d_call: NA
v_call: TRBV25-1
clone_size: once
cdr3_aa: CASSGVSRIEQFF
cdr3_nt: TGTGCCAGCAGCGGGGTCTCCCGGATTGAGCAGTTCTTC

j_call: TRBJ1-6
d_call: NA
v_call: TRBV20-1
clone_size: NA
cdr3_aa: CSARQPNSPLHF
cdr3_nt: TGCAGTGCTAGACAGCCCAATTCACCCCTCCACTTT

j_call: TRBJ2-5
d_call: TRBD1
v_call: TRBV11-2
clone_size: few
cdr3_aa: CASSLGRGREETQYF
cdr3_nt: TGTGCCAGCAGCTTAGGTAGGGGGCGAGAAGAGACCCAGTACTTC

j_call: TRBJ1-2
d_call: NA
v_call: TRBV27
clone_size: NA
cdr3_aa: CASSYQPLTGWDYGYTF
cdr3_nt: TGTGCCAGCAGTTACCAACCTCTGACAGGCTGGGACTATGGCTACACCTTC

j_call: TRBJ1-5
d_call: NA
v_call: TRBV20-1
clone_size: NA
cdr3_aa: CSARDTIQPQHF
cdr3_nt: TGCAGTGCTAGAGACACAATTCAGCCCCAGCATTTT

j_call: TRBJ2-2
d_call: TRBD2
v_call: TRBV20-1
clone_size: NA
cdr3_aa: CSARDLAGGPHGELFF
cdr3_nt: TGCAGTGCTAGAGATCTAGCGGGAGGCCCCCACGGGGAGCTGTTTTTT

j_call: TRBJ1-6
d_call: NA
v_call: TRBV27
clone_size: few
cdr3_aa: CASSFDMISPLHF
cdr3_nt: TGTGCCAGCAGTTTTGACATGATTTCACCCCTCCACTTT

j_call: TRBJ1-2
d_call: NA
v_call: TRBV2
clone_size: NA
cdr3_aa: CASLKPISGGYTF
cdr3_nt: TGTGCCAGCCTCAAGCCGATTTCAGGGGGCTACACCTTC

j_call: TRBJ1-5
d_call: NA
v_call: TRBV6-2/TRBV6-3
clone_size: NA
cdr3_aa: CASTYAGPAGPQHF
cdr3_nt: TGTGCCAGCACCTACGCGGGGCCCGCTGGGCCCCAGCATTTT

j_call: TRBJ1-1
d_call: NA
v_call: TRBV11-2
clone_size: once
cdr3_aa: CASSPKGVGNTEAFF
cdr3_nt: TGTGCCAGCAGCCCCAAGGGCGTGGGCAACACTGAAGCTTTCTTT

j_call: TRBJ1-2
d_call: NA
v_call: TRBV6-1
clone_size: NA
cdr3_aa: CAGAGSNYGYTF
cdr3_nt: TGTGCCGGAGCAGGGTCAAACTATGGCTACACCTTC

j_call: TRBJ2-7
d_call: NA
v_call: TRBV7-9
clone_size: NA
cdr3_aa: CASSSDYEQYF
cdr3_nt: TGTGCCAGCAGCTCTGACTACGAGCAGTACTTC

j_call: TRBJ1-5
d_call: TRBD1
v_call: TRBV28
clone_size: NA
cdr3_aa: CASSHDMTGGRQPQHF
cdr3_nt: TGTGCCAGCAGTCACGACATGACAGGGGGCCGTCAGCCCCAGCATTTT

j_call: TRBJ1-5
d_call: TRBD1
v_call: TRBV27
clone_size: NA
cdr3_aa: CASSLRQGYQPQHF
cdr3_nt: TGTGCCAGCAGTTTACGACAGGGGTATCAGCCCCAGCATTTT

j_call: TRBJ1-5
d_call: NA
v_call: TRBV6-1
clone_size: NA
cdr3_aa: CASSRTLSPQHF
cdr3_nt: TGTGCCAGCAGCCGAACCCTCTCGCCCCAGCATTTT

j_call: TRBJ1-5
d_call: NA
v_call: TRBV12-3/TRBV12-4
clone_size: NA
cdr3_aa: CASSLGFDQPQHF
cdr3_nt: TGTGCCAGCAGTTTGGGCTTTGATCAGCCCCAGCATTTT

j_call: TRBJ2-2
d_call: NA
v_call: TRBV27
clone_size: NA
cdr3_aa: CASSFPPTGELFF
cdr3_nt: TGTGCCAGCAGTTTTCCCCCCACCGGGGAGCTGTTTTTT

j_call: TRBJ1-2
d_call: NA
v_call: TRBV28
clone_size: NA
cdr3_aa: CASSSPGVYNGYTF
cdr3_nt: TGTGCCAGCAGCTCGCCGGGGGTGTATAATGGCTACACCTTC

j_call: TRBJ2-5
d_call: NA
v_call: TRBV11-2
clone_size: NA
cdr3_aa: CASSLSSGSRKETQYF
cdr3_nt: TGTGCCAGCAGCCTTTCAAGCGGGTCGAGGAAAGAGACCCAGTACTTC

j_call: TRBJ1-5
d_call: TRBD1
v_call: TRBV6-2/TRBV6-3
clone_size: NA
cdr3_aa: CASRLGTGFNQPQHF
cdr3_nt: TGTGCCAGCAGGCTAGGGACAGGGTTCAATCAGCCCCAGCATTTT

j_call: TRBJ1-6
d_call: NA
v_call: TRBV7-2
clone_size: NA
cdr3_aa: CASSLGSMNNSPLHF
cdr3_nt: TGTGCCAGCAGCTTGGGCAGTATGAATAATTCACCCCTCCACTTT

j_call: TRBJ1-6
d_call: NA
v_call: TRBV10-1
clone_size: NA
cdr3_aa: CASSEGVGGESYNSPLHF
cdr3_nt: TGCGCCAGCAGTGAGGGGGTAGGGGGAGAGTCCTATAATTCACCCCTCCACTTT

j_call: TRBJ2-7
d_call: NA
v_call: TRBV6-2/TRBV6-3
clone_size: NA
cdr3_aa: CASELAGTYEQYF
cdr3_nt: TGTGCCAGCGAGCTGGCAGGAACCTACGAGCAGTACTTC

j_call: TRBJ2-2
d_call: NA
v_call: TRBV24-1
clone_size: NA
cdr3_aa: CATSDQGKGNTGELFF
cdr3_nt: TGTGCCACCAGTGATCAGGGAAAAGGCAACACCGGGGAGCTGTTTTTT

j_call: TRBJ1-5
d_call: TRBD1
v_call: TRBV15
clone_size: NA
cdr3_aa: CATTGQGARSNQPQHF
cdr3_nt: TGTGCCACCACGGGACAGGGGGCTAGGAGCAATCAGCCCCAGCATTTT

j_call: TRBJ2-7
d_call: NA
v_call: TRBV5-4
clone_size: NA
cdr3_aa: CASSVDYEQYF
cdr3_nt: TGTGCCAGCAGCGTGGACTACGAGCAGTACTTC

j_call: TRBJ2-1
d_call: TRBD2
v_call: TRBV20-1
clone_size: NA
cdr3_aa: CSARRREAGGPGEQFF
cdr3_nt: TGCAGTGCTCGACGCCGGGAAGCGGGAGGGCCCGGAGAGCAGTTCTTC

j_call: TRBJ2-7
d_call: NA
v_call: TRBV27
clone_size: NA
cdr3_aa: CASSAIQGDEQYF
cdr3_nt: TGTGCCAGCAGTGCCATACAGGGTGACGAGCAGTACTTC

j_call: TRBJ1-5
d_call: TRBD1
v_call: TRBV27
clone_size: NA
cdr3_aa: CASSLRAGGRPQHF
cdr3_nt: TGTGCCAGCAGTTTAAGGGCAGGGGGCCGGCCCCAGCATTTT

j_call: TRBJ2-4
d_call: NA
v_call: TRBV27
clone_size: NA
cdr3_aa: CASSTSGSLQYF
cdr3_nt: TGTGCCAGCAGCACCTCCGGGAGCCTCCAGTACTTC

j_call: TRBJ1-2
d_call: NA
v_call: TRBV29-1
clone_size: NA
cdr3_aa: CSVHAGNGYTF
cdr3_nt: TGCAGCGTCCATGCGGGTAATGGCTACACCTTC

j_call: TRBJ2-1
d_call: TRBD2
v_call: TRBV19
clone_size: NA
cdr3_aa: CASISRLAGGYNEQFF
cdr3_nt: TGTGCCAGTATTAGTCGACTAGCGGGAGGGTACAATGAGCAGTTCTTC

j_call: TRBJ1-5
d_call: TRBD1
v_call: TRBV7-2
clone_size: NA
cdr3_aa: CASSEIRGLNQPQHF
cdr3_nt: TGTGCCAGCAGCGAGATAAGGGGGCTCAATCAGCCCCAGCATTTT

j_call: TRBJ1-5
d_call: NA
v_call: TRBV19
clone_size: NA
cdr3_aa: CASSIGYQPQHF
cdr3_nt: TGTGCCAGTAGTATCGGATATCAGCCCCAGCATTTT

j_call: TRBJ1-2
d_call: NA
v_call: TRBV20-1
clone_size: NA
cdr3_aa: CSATGAAPSFGYTF
cdr3_nt: TGCAGTGCCACTGGGGCGGCCCCCTCGTTTGGCTACACCTTC

j_call: TRBJ1-1
d_call: NA
v_call: TRBV20-1
clone_size: NA
cdr3_aa: CSARDRGLGTEAFF
cdr3_nt: TGCAGTGCTAGAGACAGGGGCCTTGGTACTGAAGCTTTCTTT

j_call: TRBJ1-2
d_call: NA
v_call: TRBV20-1
clone_size: NA
cdr3_aa: CSAPGVYGYTF
cdr3_nt: TGCAGTGCTCCAGGGGTCTATGGCTACACCTTC

j_call: TRBJ2-3
d_call: TRBD2
v_call: TRBV7-9
clone_size: NA
cdr3_aa: CASSSIAGGLDTQYF
cdr3_nt: TGTGCCAGCAGCTCTATAGCGGGGGGGCTGGATACGCAGTATTTT

j_call: TRBJ1-5
d_call: NA
v_call: TRBV30
clone_size: NA
cdr3_aa: CAWSVRGPQPQHF
cdr3_nt: TGTGCCTGGAGTGTTAGGGGACCTCAGCCCCAGCATTTT

j_call: TRBJ2-5
d_call: NA
v_call: TRBV6-2/TRBV6-3
clone_size: NA
cdr3_aa: CASSSNQGYQETQYF
cdr3_nt: TGTGCCAGCAGTTCAAATCAGGGTTACCAAGAGACCCAGTACTTC

j_call: TRBJ1-6
d_call: NA
v_call: TRBV11-2
clone_size: few
cdr3_aa: CASRPRSYNSPLHF
cdr3_nt: TGTGCCAGCCGCCCCCGGTCGTATAATTCACCCCTCCACTTT

j_call: TRBJ1-1
d_call: NA
v_call: TRBV7-9
clone_size: NA
cdr3_aa: CASSPTGQQNTEAFF
cdr3_nt: TGTGCCAGCAGCCCCACGGGACAACAGAACACTGAAGCTTTCTTT

j_call: TRBJ1-5
d_call: NA
v_call: TRBV7-2
clone_size: NA
cdr3_aa: CASSLVGDRQPQHF
cdr3_nt: TGTGCCAGCAGCTTAGTGGGGGATCGTCAGCCCCAGCATTTT

j_call: TRBJ2-3
d_call: TRBD2
v_call: TRBV24-1
clone_size: NA
cdr3_aa: CATSDPSGPSTDTQYF
cdr3_nt: TGTGCCACCAGTGATCCTAGCGGGCCTAGCACAGATACGCAGTATTTT

j_call: TRBJ1-5
d_call: NA
v_call: TRBV5-5
clone_size: NA
cdr3_aa: CASSRGYSNQPQHF
cdr3_nt: TGTGCCAGCAGCCGGGGTTATAGCAATCAGCCCCAGCATTTT

j_call: TRBJ1-2
d_call: NA
v_call: TRBV24-1
clone_size: NA
cdr3_aa: CATSDTQTGANYGYTF
cdr3_nt: TGTGCCACCAGTGATACCCAGACAGGAGCTAACTATGGCTACACCTTC

j_call: TRBJ2-5
d_call: NA
v_call: TRBV30
clone_size: NA
cdr3_aa: CAWSRWGGFAETQYF
cdr3_nt: TGTGCCTGGAGTCGTTGGGGAGGCTTCGCAGAGACCCAGTACTTC

j_call: TRBJ1-2
d_call: NA
v_call: TRBV6-1
clone_size: few
cdr3_aa: CASSLLAAPHYTF
cdr3_nt: TGTGCCAGCAGCTTGCTAGCCGCGCCCCACTACACCTTC